Described below is a single T cell receptor beta chain sequence and its context. The data belong to a study of shared clonotypes between healthy human individuals. The data were produced by immunoSEQ multiplex PCR, yet TCRdb's version contains in-frame clones alone and is incomplete. This table has millions of clones, about 95% appearing once. Naive CD8 cells lacked CD45RO and underwent positive selection for CCR7, leaving out terminally differentiated effector memory CD45RA+ cells. The CDR3 has 15 residues. Trimming removed 4 bases from V and 7 bases from J; junction bases left unmatched: 6. CDR1 and CDR2 (germline): LGHNT, FRNRAP.

The sequence came from a man between 18 and 29 years old in good health. The chain uses TRBV12-5 and TRBJ2-1; TRBD1 matches 11 bases. The sequenced material came from naive CD8+ T cells sorted from blood. DNA of the CDR3: TGTGCTAGTGGTTCGGGACAGGGGGTTTGGAATGAGCAGTTCTTC. This translates into CASGSGQGVWNEQFF.